Listed below are T cell receptor beta chains from one sample, sequenced in a study of shared clonotypes between healthy human individuals. Here immunoSEQ multiplex PCR was the method, and the copy in TCRdb shows in-frame clones only, minus some. The data show approximately 700,000 clones, 73% seen once. The sample comprised memory CD4+ T cells sorted from blood. The receptors shown here come from a young woman in good health. Each CDR3 is given with its conserved first and last residue. D genes are given only for firm matches. Size values are once, few and many counts, or a class for expanded clones, and some rows have none.

clone size	D gene	V gene	J gene	CDR3 DNA	CDR3 protein
few	-	TRBV29-1	TRBJ2-6	TGCAGCGATTGGGATAGCGGAAGCTCTGGGGCCAACGTCCTGACTTTC	CSDWDSGSSGANVLTF
-	-	TRBV15	TRBJ1-6	TGTGCCACCAGCAGAGATCGTGCGGTGAATTCACCCCTCCACTTT	CATSRDRAVNSPLHF
-	-	TRBV19	TRBJ2-1	TGTGCCAGTAGTCCCCCAGCGGATAACAATGAGCAGTTCTTC	CASSPPADNNEQFF
-	-	TRBV5-1	TRBJ2-5	TGCGCCAGCAGCTTGGGGGACTTCCAAGAGACCCAGTACTTC	CASSLGDFQETQYF
-	TRBD1	TRBV4-1	TRBJ1-1	TGCGCCAGCAGCCCGGGGCGTGGGACAGAGAACACTGAAGCTTTCTTT	CASSPGRGTENTEAFF
few	-	TRBV16	TRBJ2-5	TGTGCCAGCAGCACACTAGCCGAAGAGACCCAGTACTTC	CASSTLAEETQYF
-	-	TRBV5-1	TRBJ2-1	TGCGCCAGCAGCAGAAGTAGCGGTATCAACAATGAGCAGTTCTTC	CASSRSSGINNEQFF
-	-	TRBV2	TRBJ1-5	TGTGCCAGCAGTGGCATCAATCAGCCCCAGCATTTT	CASSGINQPQHF
-	-	TRBV28	TRBJ1-1	TGTGCCAGCAGTCGGGCGAACACTGAAGCTTTCTTT	CASSRANTEAFF
-	-	TRBV7-8	TRBJ1-2	TGTGCCAGCGGATTAGCAGGGTCGCGCGGCTACACCTTC	CASGLAGSRGYTF
-	-	TRBV7-2	TRBJ2-5	TGTGCCAGCAGCTTAGGCAGTATCCAAGAGACCCAGTACTTC	CASSLGSIQETQYF
-	TRBD2	TRBV28	TRBJ2-5	TGTGCCAGCAGTTCCGGACTAGCGGGACATCAGACCCAGTACTTC	CASSSGLAGHQTQYF
-	-	TRBV5-5	TRBJ2-5	TGTGCCAGCAGCGCTCAAGAGACCCAGTACTTC	CASSAQETQYF
-	-	TRBV11-2	TRBJ2-7	TGTGCCAGCGGATACCAAGAGAGTGGCGAGCAGTACTTC	CASGYQESGEQYF
-	-	TRBV7-2	TRBJ1-5	TGTGCCAGCAGCCTTGGGCAGGCGCGGGGTCAGCCCCAGCATTTT	CASSLGQARGQPQHF
once	TRBD1	TRBV30	TRBJ1-2	TGTGCCTGGAGTGTACGTCAGGGGGCGGATGGCTACACCTTC	CAWSVRQGADGYTF
-	-	TRBV5-8	TRBJ1-3	TGTGCCAGCAGCCGCGGGACAACTGGAAACACCATATATTTT	CASSRGTTGNTIYF
-	-	TRBV19	TRBJ2-5	TGTGCCAGTAGTAACGCGCCCCTAAACGGGAACCAGTACTTC	CASSNAPLNGNQYF
-	-	TRBV15	TRBJ2-3	TGTGCCACCAGCCAGAGAATTGGGGATACGCAGTATTTT	CATSQRIGDTQYF
few	TRBD1	TRBV18	TRBJ2-7	TGTGCCAGCTCAGCGGACAGGGACTCCTCCGAGCAGTACTTC	CASSADRDSSEQYF
few	-	TRBV11-2	TRBJ1-4	TGTGCCAGCAGCTCCCGAGGCGGACTTCGAACAATTGGGGAACTGTTTTTT	CASSSRGGLRTIGELFF
-	-	TRBV7-2	TRBJ2-7	TGTGCCAGCAGCTTAGCTTCGACCAGCTACGAGCAGTACTTC	CASSLASTSYEQYF
-	-	TRBV19	TRBJ2-7	TGTGCCAGTACGGTTTACCAAATCTACGAGCAGTACTTC	CASTVYQIYEQYF
-	TRBD1	TRBV10-3	TRBJ1-5	TGTGCCATCAGTGAGTCATATAGGACAGGGGGGAATCAGCCCCAGCATTTT	CAISESYRTGGNQPQHF
-	TRBD1	TRBV5-6	TRBJ2-7	TGTGCCAGCAGCGCATTCTCCGGGACAGGGAGCGAGCAGTACTTC	CASSAFSGTGSEQYF
-	TRBD2	TRBV27	TRBJ2-7	TGTGCCAGCAGTTTGGGGACTAGCGGGATGTTCTCCTACGAGCAGTACTTC	CASSLGTSGMFSYEQYF
-	-	TRBV28	TRBJ2-3	TGTGCCAGCAGTAGTACCGGACGAAAGGGTACGCAGTATTTT	CASSSTGRKGTQYF
-	-	TRBV6-1	TRBJ1-5	TGTGCCAGCAGTGACGGTGGGGTGGATAGCAATCAGCCCCAGCATTTT	CASSDGGVDSNQPQHF
once	-	TRBV19	TRBJ2-1	TGTGCCAGTAGTATTACGACTGCAAGCTACAATGAGCAGTTCTTC	CASSITTASYNEQFF
-	TRBD2	TRBV4-2	TRBJ2-1	TGTGCCAGCAGCCAAGCGGGACTATACAATGAGCAGTTCTTC	CASSQAGLYNEQFF
-	TRBD2	TRBV11-2	TRBJ2-7	TGTGCCAGCAGCTCAAGACTAGCGGGGACGTACGAGCAGTACTTC	CASSSRLAGTYEQYF
-	-	TRBV18	TRBJ2-7	TGTGCCAGCTCACCACCGGCAGAAAACGAGCAGTACTTC	CASSPPAENEQYF
-	TRBD2	TRBV6-1	TRBJ2-3	TGTGCCAGCAGTGAATTGGCGGGAGGGCCAGATACGCAGTATTTT	CASSELAGGPDTQYF
few	-	TRBV30	TRBJ1-5	TGTGCCTGGGGATACAGGGGCAATCAGCCCCAGCATTTT	CAWGYRGNQPQHF
-	TRBD1	TRBV7-2	TRBJ1-4	TGTGCCAGCAGCACCTTGACAGGGGGCGGTGAAAAACTGTTTTTT	CASSTLTGGGEKLFF
-	-	TRBV7-9	TRBJ2-1	TGTGCCAGCAGTTGGCGGGCCTATGGGTTTGATGAGCAGTTCTTC	CASSWRAYGFDEQFF
-	TRBD2	TRBV28	TRBJ2-2	TGTGCCAGCAACTCCGCCCGGGAGGGTTCTTCGAACACCGGGGAGCTGTTTTTT	CASNSAREGSSNTGELFF
-	-	TRBV5-1	TRBJ1-1	TGCGCCAGCAGCCCCCTCCTGACATCCCTCGAGGCGAACACTGAAGCTTTCTTT	CASSPLLTSLEANTEAFF
-	TRBD2	TRBV15	TRBJ2-3	TGTGCCACCAGCAGGGGGACTAGCGGGAACACAGATACGCAGTATTTT	CATSRGTSGNTDTQYF
-	TRBD2	TRBV7-6	TRBJ2-7	TGTGCCAGCAGCCGAAAGAGCGCGTTTACTAGCGATTCTACCTACGAGCAGTACTTC	CASSRKSAFTSDSTYEQYF
-	-	TRBV5-1	TRBJ2-6	TGCGCCAGCAGCTTGGGCTCCTCTGGGGCCAACGTCCTGACTTTC	CASSLGSSGANVLTF
-	-	TRBV2	TRBJ2-7	TGTGCCAGCAGTGGAGCGTACGAGCAGTACTTC	CASSGAYEQYF
-	TRBD1	TRBV18	TRBJ1-1	TGTGCCAGCTCAGAAACAGGGGGCTCAACTGAAGCTTTCTTT	CASSETGGSTEAFF
-	-	TRBV5-6	TRBJ2-1	TGTGCCAGCAGCTCCTACGGCTGGGGGAGCTCCTACAATGAGCAGTTCTTC	CASSSYGWGSSYNEQFF
once	TRBD2	TRBV2	TRBJ2-7	TGTGCCAGCAGTTCCGGGACTAGATTAAGCGAGCAGTACTTC	CASSSGTRLSEQYF
-	-	TRBV27	TRBJ2-7	TGTGCCAGCACTAAGGGGGCGTTGGGACTAGGTTACGAGCAGTACTTC	CASTKGALGLGYEQYF
many	-	TRBV28	TRBJ2-7	TGTGCCAGCAATCGCTTACACACCTTCCCCTACGAGCAGTACTTC	CASNRLHTFPYEQYF
-	-	TRBV10-3	TRBJ1-2	TGTGCCATCAGTGAATCGCCAGGACATAACTATGGCTACACCTTC	CAISESPGHNYGYTF
-	TRBD1	TRBV11-2	TRBJ1-4	TGTGCCAGCAGCATGGGACAGGGGGTATCATCAGGACTGTTTTTT	CASSMGQGVSSGLFF
many	-	TRBV30	TRBJ1-5	TGTGCCTGGAGTGCAGGGTTGGGTCAGCCCCAGCATTTT	CAWSAGLGQPQHF
-	-	TRBV7-9	TRBJ1-2	TGTGCCAGCAGCTTAAGTGGGTTAATGGGGTATGGCTACACCTTC	CASSLSGLMGYGYTF
-	-	TRBV10-3	TRBJ2-3	TGTGCCACAGGGACGGACACAGATACGCAGTATTTT	CATGTDTDTQYF
-	TRBD1	TRBV25-1	TRBJ1-4	TGTGCCAGCAGTTTAGGACAGGGGGTTGGAAAACTGTTTTTT	CASSLGQGVGKLFF
-	TRBD1	TRBV6-1	TRBJ2-2	TGTGCCAGCAGACGGACAGGGGGCATCGGCGGGGAGCTGTTTTTT	CASRRTGGIGGELFF
-	-	TRBV6-6	TRBJ1-1	TGTGCCAGCAGTTACTCCTACACTGAAGCTTTCTTT	CASSYSYTEAFF